This TCR beta chain was profiled in a study of blood T cell repertoires in COVID-19. Produced via immunoSEQ multiplex PCR; TCRdb's table is partial and in-frame only. The data contain roughly 130,000 clones, roughly four fifths of them singletons. The cohort comprised adults aged about 18 to 100 years residing in under 30 US areas. Assignment of participants to cohorts was predicated upon participant-reported clinical history. Symptom resolution, clearance, or two negative PCRs marked donors in Cohort 3 as recovered. This receptor was taken from a man aged 50-60 years who had recovered from COVID-19. The specimen was PBMCs or T cells enriched from blood (not recorded which).

CDR3 sequence reads: CASSFRENQPQHF. CDR3 DNA: TGTGCCAGCAGTTTCAGGGAAAATCAGCCCCAGCATTTT. V and J are TRBV27 and TRBJ1-5; D may be TRBD1 (5 bases). This CDR3 has 13 residues. Trimming stripped 3 bases from V and 4 bases from J, with 7 bases between. Germline CDR1 and CDR2: MNHEY and SMNVEV (reference sequence).